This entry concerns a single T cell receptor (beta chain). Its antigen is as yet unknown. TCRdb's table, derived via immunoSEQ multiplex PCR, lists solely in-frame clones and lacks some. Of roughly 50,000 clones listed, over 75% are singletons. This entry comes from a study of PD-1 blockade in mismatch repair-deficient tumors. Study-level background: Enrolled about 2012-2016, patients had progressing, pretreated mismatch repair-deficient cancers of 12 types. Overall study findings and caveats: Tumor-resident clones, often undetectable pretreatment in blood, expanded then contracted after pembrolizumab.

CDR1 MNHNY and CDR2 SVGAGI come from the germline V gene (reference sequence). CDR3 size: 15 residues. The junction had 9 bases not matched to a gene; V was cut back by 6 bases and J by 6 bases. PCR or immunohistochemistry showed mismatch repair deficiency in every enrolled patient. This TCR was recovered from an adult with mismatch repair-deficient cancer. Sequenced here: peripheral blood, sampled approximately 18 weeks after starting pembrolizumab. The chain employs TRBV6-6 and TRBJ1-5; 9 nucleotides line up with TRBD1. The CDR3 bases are TGTGCCAGCAGGACGAGACAGGGGGTGACTCAGCCCCAGCATTTT. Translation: CASRTRQGVTQPQHF.